This is a list of T cell receptor beta chains from one sample in a study of human T cells and chemical hapten exposure. TCRdb reanalysed the RACE reads using MiXCR and keeps one entry per CDR3 protein. The sample holds some 190,000 distinct CDR3 sequences; approximately 20% are singletons and the top ten take under 7%. The input for sequencing was whole blood, taken in connection with sensitization to the hapten diphenylcyclopropenone (DPC). These receptors originate from a woman aged 45 to 65 with alopecia areata. Some clones in this sample may be carry-over from other donors' samples. Each CDR3 is given with its conserved first and last residue. Each record gives: clone size, J gene, D gene, V gene, CDR3 DNA, CDR3 protein. The D gene is left open where the match is weak. Clone size is given for some rows only: seen once, a few or many times, or a class if the clone is expanded.

size: NA
J: TRBJ1-5
D: NA
V: TRBV18
DNA: TGTGCCAGCTCACCGGGGGGGCTACAGCCCCAGCATTTT
CDR3: CASSPGGLQPQHF

size: once
J: TRBJ2-3
D: TRBD2
V: TRBV7-9
DNA: TGTGCCAGCAGCAGGACTAGCGGGATTTATGCAGATACGCAGTATTTT
CDR3: CASSRTSGIYADTQYF

size: NA
J: TRBJ1-3
D: NA
V: TRBV12-5
DNA: TGTGCTAGTGGTTCCCTAGGCTCTGGAAACACCATATATTTT
CDR3: CASGSLGSGNTIYF

size: NA
J: TRBJ2-5
D: NA
V: TRBV6-5
DNA: TGTGCCAGCAGTTACGGGCAGTCGGAGACCCAGTACTTC
CDR3: CASSYGQSETQYF

size: NA
J: TRBJ1-6
D: TRBD1
V: TRBV6-1
DNA: TGTGCCAGCAGTGAAAAAGGACAGGGGGGTTCACCCCTCCACTTT
CDR3: CASSEKGQGGSPLHF

size: few
J: TRBJ2-1
D: TRBD2
V: TRBV6-5
DNA: TGTGCCAGCAGCGGGACTAGAATCAATGAGCAGTTCTTC
CDR3: CASSGTRINEQFF

size: NA
J: TRBJ1-5
D: TRBD1
V: TRBV20-1
DNA: TGCAGTGCTCGACAGGGAATGGGTCAGCCCCAGCATTTT
CDR3: CSARQGMGQPQHF

size: NA
J: TRBJ2-7
D: TRBD1
V: TRBV29-1
DNA: TGCAGCGGAGCACAGGGGGCGCGCGGGGACGAGCAGTACTTC
CDR3: CSGAQGARGDEQYF

size: NA
J: TRBJ2-3
D: NA
V: TRBV5-1
DNA: TGCGCCAGCAGCTTCGCTCAACCGCGGGATACGCAGTATTTT
CDR3: CASSFAQPRDTQYF

size: NA
J: TRBJ2-3
D: NA
V: TRBV9
DNA: TGTGCCAGCAGCGGTTCATATACGCAGTATTTT
CDR3: CASSGSYTQYF

size: NA
J: TRBJ1-5
D: TRBD1
V: TRBV20-1
DNA: TGCAGTGCCCCAGGGGGCCGGGGGCACCGTCAGCCCCAGCATTTT
CDR3: CSAPGGRGHRQPQHF

size: many
J: TRBJ2-2
D: NA
V: TRBV18
DNA: TGTGCCAGCTCACCACTTTCCGGGGGTGAAACCGGGGAGCTGTTTTTT
CDR3: CASSPLSGGETGELFF

size: NA
J: TRBJ2-1
D: NA
V: TRBV6-1
DNA: TGTGCCAGCAGCCCGAGAATGGGCAATGAGCAGTTCTTC
CDR3: CASSPRMGNEQFF

size: NA
J: TRBJ1-6
D: NA
V: TRBV20-1
DNA: TGCAGTGCTTGGGGGGGGGCTGAACAGAGGTCACCCCTCCACTTT
CDR3: CSAWGGAEQRSPLHF

size: NA
J: TRBJ2-7
D: NA
V: TRBV11-1
DNA: TGTGCCAGCAGCTTAGGGGTAACAGAGCAGTACTTC
CDR3: CASSLGVTEQYF

size: few
J: TRBJ1-1
D: NA
V: TRBV5-1
DNA: TGCGCCAGCAGTACTCAGGTGAACACTGAAGCTTTCTTT
CDR3: CASSTQVNTEAFF

size: NA
J: TRBJ1-1
D: TRBD1
V: TRBV10-1
DNA: TGCGCCAGCAGTGAGGGGCAGGGGGTCGTGAACACTGAAGCTTTCTTT
CDR3: CASSEGQGVVNTEAFF

size: NA
J: TRBJ2-2
D: TRBD2
V: TRBV4-2
DNA: TGTGCCAGCAGCCAAGAAGGGCTAGCGGGCACCGGGGAGCTGTTTTTT
CDR3: CASSQEGLAGTGELFF

size: few
J: TRBJ2-7
D: TRBD2
V: TRBV6-5
DNA: TGTGCCAGCAGTTACCCGGGGGGAGGGTCAGGCGAGCAGTACTTC
CDR3: CASSYPGGGSGEQYF

size: NA
J: TRBJ2-7
D: NA
V: TRBV3-1
DNA: TGTGCCAGCAGCCAAGATCCCCTCCGAGGGGCCGAGCAGTACTTC
CDR3: CASSQDPLRGAEQYF

size: few
J: TRBJ2-5
D: NA
V: TRBV2
DNA: TGTGCCAGCAGTGCATCAGGGGTCCCGAGAGAGACCCAGTACTTC
CDR3: CASSASGVPRETQYF

size: NA
J: TRBJ1-5
D: NA
V: TRBV14
DNA: TGTGCCAGCAGCCAAGATTGGGGGCCCCAGCATTTT
CDR3: CASSQDWGPQHF

size: few
J: TRBJ1-1
D: NA
V: TRBV29-1
DNA: TGCAGCGTTGAATCTCCGACCCCCATGAACACTGAAGCTTTCTTT
CDR3: CSVESPTPMNTEAFF

size: few
J: TRBJ2-1
D: NA
V: TRBV7-9
DNA: TGTGCCAGCAGCTTAGAGGGGATTGAGCAGTTCTTC
CDR3: CASSLEGIEQFF

size: many
J: TRBJ2-7
D: NA
V: TRBV10-3
DNA: TGTGCCATCAGTGAGTTAGGGGGGAGCGGGGACGAGCAGTACTTC
CDR3: CAISELGGSGDEQYF

size: few
J: TRBJ2-2
D: TRBD1
V: TRBV25-1
DNA: TGTGCCAGCAGTAGGACAGGGGACACCGGGGAGCTGTTTTTT
CDR3: CASSRTGDTGELFF

size: NA
J: TRBJ2-1
D: TRBD2
V: TRBV7-9
DNA: TGTGCCAGCAGCCTTAGCGGGAGCGTTCGATTTAATGAGCAGTTCTTC
CDR3: CASSLSGSVRFNEQFF

size: NA
J: TRBJ2-4
D: TRBD1
V: TRBV6-1
DNA: TGTGCCAGCAGTGGAGACAGGGGGGGAAACATTCAGTACTTC
CDR3: CASSGDRGGNIQYF

size: NA
J: TRBJ2-3
D: NA
V: TRBV4-1
DNA: TGCGCCAGCAGGGATACGCAGTATTTT
CDR3: CASRDTQYF

size: NA
J: TRBJ2-3
D: NA
V: TRBV10-3
DNA: TGTGCCATCAGTGAGTCCTCCGGGGCCGATACGCAGTATTTT
CDR3: CAISESSGADTQYF

size: few
J: TRBJ1-2
D: TRBD1
V: TRBV25-1
DNA: TGTGCCAGCACTACAGGGGGCGTTGGAGCTGGCTACACCTTC
CDR3: CASTTGGVGAGYTF

size: few
J: TRBJ2-5
D: TRBD2
V: TRBV20-1
DNA: TGCAGTGCTAGTCTGACTAGCGGGAGTAGGGGGAGAGAGACCCAGTACTTC
CDR3: CSASLTSGSRGRETQYF

size: many
J: TRBJ2-2
D: NA
V: TRBV29-1
DNA: TGCAGCGTTGCGGTAACAAACACCGGGGAGCTGTTTTTT
CDR3: CSVAVTNTGELFF

size: few
J: TRBJ1-5
D: TRBD1
V: TRBV29-1
DNA: TGCAGCGTACGACAGGGGCCCTACAATCAGCCCCAGCATTTT
CDR3: CSVRQGPYNQPQHF

size: NA
J: TRBJ1-2
D: NA
V: TRBV29-1
DNA: TGCAGCGTTGACGAGGGGGAAGGAGGCTACACCTTC
CDR3: CSVDEGEGGYTF

size: NA
J: TRBJ1-1
D: TRBD1
V: TRBV20-1
DNA: TGCAGTGCCGACCCACAGGGGCCCAGAGCTTTCTTT
CDR3: CSADPQGPRAFF

size: NA
J: TRBJ2-5
D: NA
V: TRBV3-1
DNA: TGTGCCAGCAGCCAAGACCCACTTATCAGGACCCAGTACTTC
CDR3: CASSQDPLIRTQYF

size: few
J: TRBJ1-1
D: NA
V: TRBV7-2
DNA: TGTGCCAGCAGCTTAACGGTTTGGGCAGGCTTTGAAGCTTTCTTT
CDR3: CASSLTVWAGFEAFF

size: few
J: TRBJ2-5
D: NA
V: TRBV11-2
DNA: TGTGCCAGCAGCATCGGGACGGTGCAAGAGACCCAGTACTTC
CDR3: CASSIGTVQETQYF

size: many
J: TRBJ2-1
D: NA
V: TRBV24-1
DNA: TGTGCCACCAGTGATTTCCGAGGAGCCGACGGTGAGCAGTTCTTC
CDR3: CATSDFRGADGEQFF

size: few
J: TRBJ2-3
D: NA
V: TRBV7-2
DNA: TGTGCCAGCAGCCCATCTTACGGCACAGATACGCAGTATTTT
CDR3: CASSPSYGTDTQYF

size: NA
J: TRBJ1-2
D: NA
V: TRBV2
DNA: TGTGCCAGCACTCCGGGCCGCGATTATGGCTACACCTTC
CDR3: CASTPGRDYGYTF

size: few
J: TRBJ2-1
D: NA
V: TRBV11-2
DNA: TGTGCCAGCAGCCCAGACCTCCTCAATGAGCAGTTCTTC
CDR3: CASSPDLLNEQFF

size: NA
J: TRBJ2-6
D: NA
V: TRBV29-1
DNA: TGCAGCGTTGAAGATAGAAGTTCGACTGGGGCCAACGTCCTGACTTTC
CDR3: CSVEDRSSTGANVLTF

size: NA
J: TRBJ2-7
D: NA
V: TRBV4-2
DNA: TGTGCCAGCAGCCAAGTAGCCCAGGGGGGCTACGAGCAGTACTTC
CDR3: CASSQVAQGGYEQYF